What follows are 9 T cell receptor beta chains derived from one specimen sequenced in a study of cytomegalovirus exposure and HLA in healthy donors. The PCR was carried out with 60 Vbeta primers and 13 Jbeta primers. Sequencing used immunoSEQ multiplex PCR; TCRdb keeps in-frame clones, though not all of them. The sample lists 140,000 to 150,000 clones; about 80% were seen once. Sequencing was done on a sample of PBMCs. The source is a woman aged 55-75 years in good health and CMV-seropositive.

This chain connects TRBV19 to TRBJ2-3; 13 bases are a match to TRBD2. The V and J ends lost 6 bases and 3 bases, in that order; junction bases with no gene match: 9. The germline V gene has CDR1 LNHDA and CDR2 SQIVND (reference sequence). The CDR3 loop spans 17 amino acids. CDR3 sequence reads: CASSDPLLAGGTDTQYF. The CDR3 DNA sequence: TGTGCCAGTAGCGACCCCCTACTAGCGGGAGGGACAGATACGCAGTATTTT.

The chain employs TRBV6-6 and TRBJ2-7; TRBD2 might be the D (6 bases). The CDR3 is 14 residues long. Germline values: CDR1 MNHNY, CDR2 SVGAGI (reference sequence). V lost 2 bases, J lost 4 bases, and 12 bases lay in between. CDR3 region: CASSYQAGPYEQYF. For the CDR3, the DNA is TGTGCCAGCAGTTACCAAGCGGGTCCGTACGAGCAGTACTTC.

The chain is built from TRBV29-1 and TRBJ1-3, with D unresolved. Looked up from germline, CDR1 is SQVTM and CDR2 is ANQGSEA. V gave up 2 bases and J gave up 4 bases, with 9 bases separating them. The CDR3 is 13 residues long. The CDR3 DNA reads TGCAGCGTTGAACTGGCAATAGGAAACACCATATATTTT. Protein product: CSVELAIGNTIYF. The full variable domain, in which reference TRBV29-1 and TRBJ1-3 provide the parts outside the CDR3, is SAVISQKPSRDICQRGTSLTIQCQVDSQVTMMFWYRQQPGQSLTLIATANQGSEATYESGFVIDKFPISRPNLTFSTLTVSNMSPEDSSIYLCSVELAIGNTIYFGEGSWLTVV.

The count of this clone is one. The genes are TRBV10-3 and TRBJ2-7; 7 nucleotides match TRBD2. V was pared by 2 bases and J by 0 bases, with 4 bases of the junction left unmatched. Germline CDR1 is ENHRY and CDR2 is SYGVKD. This CDR3 spans 15 amino acids. The chain's CDR3 is CAISEGGDSSYEQYF. The DNA for the CDR3 is TGTGCCATCAGTGAGGGGGGGGATAGCTCCTACGAGCAGTACTTC.

The chain couples TRBV28 to TRBJ1-2, with D tentatively TRBD1 (5 bases). This CDR3 spans 15 amino acids. CDR1 and CDR2 from the germline V gene are MDHEN and SYDVKM. V gave up 2 bases and J gave up 1 base, with 11 bases separating them. The CDR3 reads CASSLALRVNYGYTF. CDR3 DNA sequence: TGTGCCAGCAGTTTAGCCCTCAGGGTTAACTATGGCTACACCTTC.

The V gene is TRBV7-9, the J gene TRBJ2-3; 9 positions match TRBD2. Germline assignment: CDR1 SEHNR and CDR2 FQNEAQ (reference sequence). The CDR3 is made up of 15 amino acids. J lost 5 bases, V lost 6 bases, and 9 bases had no gene match. The CDR3 sequence is CASSPTSGPQDTQYF. The CDR3 region has the DNA TGTGCCAGCAGTCCGACTAGCGGACCACAAGATACGCAGTATTTT.

CDR3 in amino acids: CASSLASGTSGARTGELFF. DNA of the CDR3: TGCGCCAGCAGCTTGGCCTCCGGGACTAGCGGGGCCAGGACCGGGGAGCTGTTTTTT. V and J are TRBV5-1 and TRBJ2-2; 13 bases are shared with TRBD2. Germline CDR1 reads SGHRS; CDR2 reads YFSETQ. With 0 bases clipped from V and 5 bases from J, the junction kept 10 bases outside the gene matches. This CDR3 is built from 19 residues. Looking up the rest from reference TRBV5-1 and TRBJ2-2 gives the full variable domain: KAGVTQTPRYLIKTRGQQVTLSCSPISGHRSVSWYQQTPGQGLQFLFEYFSETQRNKGNFPGRFSGRQFSNSRSEMNVSTLELGDSALYLCASSLASGTSGARTGELFFGEGSRLTVL.

The sample holds one count of this clone. The chain recombines TRBV28 with TRBJ2-1, with 7 bases identical to TRBD1. The V segment lost 3 bases and the J segment 14 bases; nucleotides outside the gene matches: 4. The CDR3 totals 11 residues. Germline V gene data show CDR1 as MDHEN and CDR2 as SYDVKM. The CDR3 region is CASSFGTVKFF. As DNA, the CDR3 is TGTGCCAGCAGTTTTGGGACAGTCAAGTTCTTC.

The chain links TRBV2 to TRBJ1-5, with a tentative D call TRBD1 (5 bases). CDR1 and CDR2 from the germline V gene are SNHLY and FYNNEI. V lost 5 bases and J 5 bases, leaving 13 bases between the germline ends. This CDR3 is 14 amino acids long. The CDR3 reads CASSSTAFYQPQHF. The CDR3 nucleotides are TGTGCCAGCAGTTCGACAGCCTTCTATCAGCCCCAGCATTTT.